This TCR beta chain was retrieved from a study of shared clonotypes between healthy human individuals. The wider study: Aged between 18 and 49, the donors were a couple of women and three men.

Method: immunoSEQ multiplex PCR; TCRdb's copy keeps in-frame clones and lacks some. The repertoire includes some 630,000 clones, about 78% of them detected once, and under 2% sits in the top ten. The CDR3 runs to 14 residues. Germline V lookup: CDR1 LNHNV, CDR2 YYDKDF (reference sequence). With 0 bases removed from V and 6 bases from J, the gap between germline ends came to 11 bases. The origin of this receptor is a woman younger than 45 in good health. Sequencing was done on a sample of memory CD4+ T cells sorted from blood. The sample's subset: CD45RA-negative fraction. This sequence joins TRBV15 and TRBJ1-2, with D tentatively TRBD1 (5 bases). The CDR3 sequence: CATSRDIGEDGYTF. The CDR3 nucleotides read TGTGCCACCAGCAGAGATATAGGGGAGGATGGCTACACCTTC.